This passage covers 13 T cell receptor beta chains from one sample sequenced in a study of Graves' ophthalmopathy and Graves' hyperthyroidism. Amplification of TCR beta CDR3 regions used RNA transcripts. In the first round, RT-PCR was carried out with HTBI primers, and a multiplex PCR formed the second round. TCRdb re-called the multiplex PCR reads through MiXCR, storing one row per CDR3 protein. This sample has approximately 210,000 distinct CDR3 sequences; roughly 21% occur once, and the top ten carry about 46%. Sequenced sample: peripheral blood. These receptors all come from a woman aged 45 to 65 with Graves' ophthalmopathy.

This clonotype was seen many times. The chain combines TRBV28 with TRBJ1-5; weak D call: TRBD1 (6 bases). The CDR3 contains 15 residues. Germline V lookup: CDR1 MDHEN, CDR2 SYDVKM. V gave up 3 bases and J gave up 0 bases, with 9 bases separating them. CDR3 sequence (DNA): TGTGCCAGCAGTTTCGTAGGGGGTAGCAATCAGCCCCAGCATTTT. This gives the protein CASSFVGGSNQPQHF.

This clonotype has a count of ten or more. This CDR3 is CASSIARAGLNYGYTF. The CDR3 region has the DNA TGTGCCAGTAGTATAGCAAGAGCAGGCCTAAACTATGGCTACACCTTC. The rearrangement joins TRBV19 to TRBJ1-2; D gene uncertain. The CDR3 covers 16 residues. CDR1 is LNHDA and CDR2 is SQIVND in the germline V gene (reference sequence). The V and J ends lost 1 base and 2 bases respectively, with 14 bases between them.

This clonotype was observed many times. CDR3 nucleotides: TGTGCCAGCAGCCCTGACCTCGATAGCAATCAGCCCCAGCATTTT. Protein: CASSPDLDSNQPQHF. The chain uses TRBV12-3 or TRBV12-4 and TRBJ1-5; no firm D call. The CDR3 sequence is 15 residues long. V was trimmed by 6 bases and J by 0 bases, leaving 12 bases between them.

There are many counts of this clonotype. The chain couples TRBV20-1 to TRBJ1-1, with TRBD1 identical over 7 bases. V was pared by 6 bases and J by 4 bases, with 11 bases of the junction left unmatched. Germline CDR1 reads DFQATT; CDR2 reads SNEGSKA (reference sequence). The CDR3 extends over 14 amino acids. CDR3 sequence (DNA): TGCAGTGCCTCCTCGGACAGGTCCTTCACTGAAGCTTTCTTT. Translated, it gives CSASSDRSFTEAFF.

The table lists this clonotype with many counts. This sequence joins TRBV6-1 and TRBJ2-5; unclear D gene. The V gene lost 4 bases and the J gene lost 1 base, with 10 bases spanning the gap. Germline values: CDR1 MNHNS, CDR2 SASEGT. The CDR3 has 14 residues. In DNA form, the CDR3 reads TGTGCCAGCAGTGCGGCGGAGCCCCAAGAGACCCAGTACTTC. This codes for CASSAAEPQETQYF.

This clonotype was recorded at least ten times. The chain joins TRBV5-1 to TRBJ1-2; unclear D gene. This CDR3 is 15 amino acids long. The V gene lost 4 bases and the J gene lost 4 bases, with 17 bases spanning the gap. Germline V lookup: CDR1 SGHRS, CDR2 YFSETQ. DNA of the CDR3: TGCGCCAGCAGCCCTATGGTCGGGTCGTCCTATGGCTACACCTTC. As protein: CASSPMVGSSYGYTF.

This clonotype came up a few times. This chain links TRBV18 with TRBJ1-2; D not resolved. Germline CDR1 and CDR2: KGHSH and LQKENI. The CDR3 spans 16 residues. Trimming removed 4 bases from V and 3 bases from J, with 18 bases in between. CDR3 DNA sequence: TGTGCCAGCTCACTATCGTCGGCGGGATTTGACTATGGCTACACCTTC. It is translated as CASSLSSAGFDYGYTF.

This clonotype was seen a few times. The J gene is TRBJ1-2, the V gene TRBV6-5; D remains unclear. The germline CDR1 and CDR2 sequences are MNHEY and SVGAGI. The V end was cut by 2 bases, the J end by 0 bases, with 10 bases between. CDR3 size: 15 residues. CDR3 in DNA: TGTGCCAGCAGTTACCGACACTCACCTAACTATGGCTACACCTTC. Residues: CASSYRHSPNYGYTF.

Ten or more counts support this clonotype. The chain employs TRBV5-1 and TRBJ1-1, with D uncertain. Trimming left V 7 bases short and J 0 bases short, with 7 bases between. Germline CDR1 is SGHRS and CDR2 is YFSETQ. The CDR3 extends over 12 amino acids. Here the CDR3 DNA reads TGCGCCAGCGGTGGGGTGAACACTGAAGCTTTCTTT. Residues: CASGGVNTEAFF.

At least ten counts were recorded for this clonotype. The CDR3 is CSVEEQGFEQYF. For the CDR3, the DNA is TGCAGCGTTGAAGAACAGGGGTTCGAGCAGTACTTC. The chain has TRBV29-1 and TRBJ2-7, with 7 bases fitting TRBD1. This CDR3 has 12 amino acids. Germline V gene sequence: CDR1 SQVTM, CDR2 ANQGSEA. Trimming took 0 bases from V and 6 from J; bases not matched to a gene: 2.

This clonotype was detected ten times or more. The CDR3 coding sequence is TGCAGCGTGGGGACGGCCAACGTCCTGACTTTC. Protein product: CSVGTANVLTF. The V call is TRBV29-1, the J call TRBJ2-6; D is perhaps TRBD1 or TRBD2 (5 bases each). Germline V gives CDR1 SQVTM, CDR2 ANQGSEA. V was clipped by 6 bases and J by 6 bases, with 6 bases between them. The CDR3 runs to 11 residues.

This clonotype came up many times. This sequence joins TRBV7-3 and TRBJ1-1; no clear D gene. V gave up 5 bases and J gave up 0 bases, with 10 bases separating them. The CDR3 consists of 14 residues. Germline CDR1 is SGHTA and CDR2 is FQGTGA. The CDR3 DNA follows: TGTGCCAGCAGCCCCTCAACACTGAACACTGAAGCTTTCTTT. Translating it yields CASSPSTLNTEAFF.

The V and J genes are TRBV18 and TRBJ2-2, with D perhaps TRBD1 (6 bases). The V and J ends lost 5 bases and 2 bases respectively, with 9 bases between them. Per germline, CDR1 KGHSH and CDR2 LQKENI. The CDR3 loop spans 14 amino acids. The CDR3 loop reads CASSGRGNTGELFF. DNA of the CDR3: TGTGCCAGCTCAGGCAGGGGAAACACCGGGGAGCTGTTTTTT.